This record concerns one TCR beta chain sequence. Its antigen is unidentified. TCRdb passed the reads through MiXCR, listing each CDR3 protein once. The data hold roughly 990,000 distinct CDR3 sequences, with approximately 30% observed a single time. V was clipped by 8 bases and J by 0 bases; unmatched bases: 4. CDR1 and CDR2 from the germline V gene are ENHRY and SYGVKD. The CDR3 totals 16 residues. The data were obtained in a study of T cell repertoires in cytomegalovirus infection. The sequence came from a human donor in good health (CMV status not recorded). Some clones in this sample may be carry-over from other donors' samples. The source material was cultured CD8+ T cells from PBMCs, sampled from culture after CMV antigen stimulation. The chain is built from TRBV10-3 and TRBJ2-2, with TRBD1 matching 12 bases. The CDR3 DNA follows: TGTGCCATCTTGAGGGACAGGGGGCCGAACACCGGGGAGCTGTTTTTT. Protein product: CAILRDRGPNTGELFF.